The TCR beta chain under discussion was sequenced for a study of blood T cell repertoires in COVID-19. At the level of the study: T cells, B-cell-depleted T cells, or PBMCs supplied cDNA or gDNA.

In the source study's methods: Using reference gene primer amplification, nucleated cell counts were estimated. The repertoire was sequenced with immunoSEQ multiplex PCR; TCRdb's copy has only in-frame clones and lacks some. V and J calls and clone size are copied from that table; D and trimming were computed from the DNA. The sample has a few hundred thousand clones; roughly 84% are singletons. This CDR3 region has 15 residues. Germline loops: CDR1 KGHSH, CDR2 LQKENI. Losses at the gene ends were 6 bases for V and 2 bases for J; bases not matched to a gene: 8. The TCR comes from a woman under 30 with acute or convalescent COVID-19. The chain recombines TRBV18 with TRBJ1-2; 8 nucleotides line up with TRBD1. The sample taken for sequencing was peripheral blood. The CDR3 here is CASSLGQGRNYGYTF. The CDR3 DNA reads as TGTGCCAGCTCCCTAGGACAGGGAAGAAACTATGGCTACACCTTC.